The TCR beta chain under discussion was sequenced for a study of cytomegalovirus exposure and HLA in healthy donors. The V and J ends lost 3 bases and 4 bases respectively, with 14 bases between them. Germline V gives CDR1 SGHRS, CDR2 YFSETQ. CDR3 length: 15 amino acids. General study points: CMV serostatus was the only immune exposure information that was available.

Use of 60 Vbeta and 13 Jbeta primers characterized the PCR. The table came from immunoSEQ multiplex PCR; TCRdb's copy has only in-frame clones and leaves some out. The sample includes under 200,000 clones, over 9.5% seen only once; the top ten take 7.8%. This clone was observed a few times. Its antigen is undetermined. This sequence originates from a man aged 45 to 65 in good health and CMV-seropositive. J is TRBJ1-5 and V is TRBV5-1; D is uncertain. Material: PBMCs. This CDR3 is CASSWEAGPNQPQHF. CDR3 sequence (DNA): TGCGCCAGCAGCTGGGAGGCAGGCCCTAATCAGCCCCAGCATTTT.